This T cell receptor beta chain was documented in a study of shared clonotypes between healthy human individuals. Study information: The cohort had a couple of women and three men, ages 18 to 49.

CD45RO-negative, CCR7-positively selected cells formed the naive CD8 fraction, excluding terminally differentiated effector memory CD45RA+ cells. Every donor, a Caucasian adult, lived in Nashville, Tennessee. Overall study results and limits: Among donors, sharing of clonotypes was expected to be affected by sequencing depth.

This clone was found once. Its specificity is unknown. Germline loops: CDR1 SEHNR, CDR2 FQNEAQ (reference sequence). The CDR3 runs 14 residues. The V and J ends lost 3 bases and 5 bases, in that order; junction bases with no gene match: 4. TCRdb's copy holds only in-frame clones and misses some; the assay was immunoSEQ multiplex PCR. This sample yields some 2,000,000 clones, of which about 95% are seen a single time; roughly 1.1% belongs to the top ten. The sample consisted of naive CD8+ T cells sorted from blood. The sequence was obtained from a man aged 18 to 29 in good health. The chain employs TRBV7-9 and TRBJ1-5; TRBD1 matches 7 bases. The CDR3 coding sequence is TGTGCCAGCAGCTTTGAGACAGGGCATCAGCCCCAGCATTTT. Its protein is CASSFETGHQPQHF. Together with reference TRBV7-9 and TRBJ1-5, the CDR3 gives the full variable domain: DTGVSQNPRHKITKRGQNVTFRCDPISEHNRLYWYRQTLGQGPEFLTYFQNEAQLEKSRLLSDRFSAERPKGSFSTLEIQRTEQGDSAMYLCASSFETGHQPQHFGDGTRLSIL.